This T cell receptor beta chain was identified during a study of technical replicates of blood from a handful of donors. Here immunoSEQ multiplex PCR was the method, and the copy in TCRdb shows in-frame clones only, minus some. The sample yields 75,000 to 95,000 clones, 89% seen once. The ends lost 7 bases at V and 6 bases at J; junction bases unmatched: 13. This CDR3 has 15 amino acids. Germline assignment: CDR1 LNHDA and CDR2 SQIVND (reference sequence). This receptor was taken from a human donor in good health. The J gene is TRBJ1-2, the V gene TRBV19; 8 nucleotides align to TRBD1. The sequencing sample was made of T cells isolated from PBMCs. CDR3 in DNA: TGTGCCAGTACCATGGGGTATACGACAGGGGATGGCTACACCTTC. This gives the protein CASTMGYTTGDGYTF.